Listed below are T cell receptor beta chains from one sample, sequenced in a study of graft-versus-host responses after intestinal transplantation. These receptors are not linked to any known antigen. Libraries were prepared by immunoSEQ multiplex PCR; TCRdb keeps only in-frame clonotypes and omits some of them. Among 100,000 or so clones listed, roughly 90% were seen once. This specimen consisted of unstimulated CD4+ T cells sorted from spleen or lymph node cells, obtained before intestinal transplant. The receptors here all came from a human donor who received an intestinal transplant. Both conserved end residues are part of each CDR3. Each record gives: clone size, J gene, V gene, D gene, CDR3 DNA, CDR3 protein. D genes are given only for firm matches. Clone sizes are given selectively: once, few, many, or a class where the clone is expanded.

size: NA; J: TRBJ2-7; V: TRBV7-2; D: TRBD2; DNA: TGTGCCAGCAGCTCATTAGCGGGGAGGAACGAGCAGTACTTC; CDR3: CASSSLAGRNEQYF
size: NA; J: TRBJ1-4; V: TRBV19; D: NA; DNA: TGTGCCAGTAGTCCTGACCGGGGCCGGGGGGAAAAACTGTTTTTT; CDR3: CASSPDRGRGEKLFF
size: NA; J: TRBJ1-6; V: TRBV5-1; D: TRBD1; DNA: TGCGCCAGCAGCCGTTCCGGGACAGGTTCTATGATGGGTTCACCCCTCCACTTT; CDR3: CASSRSGTGSMMGSPLHF
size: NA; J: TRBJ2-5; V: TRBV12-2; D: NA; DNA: TGTGCAAGTCGCTTCAAACTAGCGGGGTACCAAGAGACCCAGTACTTC; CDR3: CASRFKLAGYQETQYF
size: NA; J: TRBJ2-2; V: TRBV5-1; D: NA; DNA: TGCGCCAGCAGCTTGGGACAGATTAACACCGGGGAGCTGTTTTTT; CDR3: CASSLGQINTGELFF
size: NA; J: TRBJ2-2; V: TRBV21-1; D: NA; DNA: TGTGCCATACCGGGACTAGCGGGAGAGAACACCGGGGAGCTGTTTTTT; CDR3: CAIPGLAGENTGELFF
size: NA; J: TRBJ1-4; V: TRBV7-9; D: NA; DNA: TGTGCCAGCAGCACCGGGGCGGGGGCAACTAATGAAAAACTGTTTTTT; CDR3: CASSTGAGATNEKLFF
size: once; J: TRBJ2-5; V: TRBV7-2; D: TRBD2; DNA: TGTGCCAGCAGCTTAGTTCCTAGCGGGGGGGCTGGGGAGACCCAGTACTTC; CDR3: CASSLVPSGGAGETQYF
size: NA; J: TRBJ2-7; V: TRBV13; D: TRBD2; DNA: TGTGCCAGCAGCGCGGGACTAGTGGGGGTCTACGAGCAGTACTTC; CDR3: CASSAGLVGVYEQYF
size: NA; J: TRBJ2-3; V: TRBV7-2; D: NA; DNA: TGTGCCAGCAGCCTTCACTTGGATACGCAGTATTTT; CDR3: CASSLHLDTQYF
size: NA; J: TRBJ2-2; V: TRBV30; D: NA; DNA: TGTGCCTGGAGCGAAATGAGGGGGTACACCGGGGAGCTGTTTTTT; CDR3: CAWSEMRGYTGELFF
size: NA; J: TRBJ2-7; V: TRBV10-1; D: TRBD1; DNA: TGCGCCAGCAGTGAGCCGTCCGGGACAGGGTCCTACGAGCAGTACTTC; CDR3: CASSEPSGTGSYEQYF
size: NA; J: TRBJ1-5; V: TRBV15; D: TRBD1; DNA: TGTGCCACCAGCACGGGCTCGACAGGGGGCAGGCAGCCCCAGCATTTT; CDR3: CATSTGSTGGRQPQHF
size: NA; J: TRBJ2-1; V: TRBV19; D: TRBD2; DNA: TGTGCCAGTAGTCGGTCTAGCGGATATACCTACAATGAGCAGTTCTTC; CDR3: CASSRSSGYTYNEQFF
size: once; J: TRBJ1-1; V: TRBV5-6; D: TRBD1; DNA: TGTGCCAGCAGCTTACAGGGGTTGACTTTCTTT; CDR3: CASSLQGLTFF
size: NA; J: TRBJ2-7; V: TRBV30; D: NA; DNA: TGTGCCTGGAGCTGGGGCCAGACCTACGAGCAGTACTTC; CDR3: CAWSWGQTYEQYF
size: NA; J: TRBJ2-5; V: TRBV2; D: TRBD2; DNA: TGTGCCAGCAGTAGCCGACTAGCGGGCCAAGAGACCCAGTACTTC; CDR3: CASSSRLAGQETQYF
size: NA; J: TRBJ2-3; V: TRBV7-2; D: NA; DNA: TGTGCCAGCCGGCGGTCGGGGAGCACAGATACGCAGTATTTT; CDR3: CASRRSGSTDTQYF
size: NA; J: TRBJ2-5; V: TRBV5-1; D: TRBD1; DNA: TGCGCCAGCAGCTTGGCCCCGGGACAGGGTGGAGAGACCCAGTACTTC; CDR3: CASSLAPGQGGETQYF
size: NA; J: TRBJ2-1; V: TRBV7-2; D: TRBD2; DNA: TGTGCCAGCAGCCCGGGACTAGCAGAATCGAGAGAGCAGTTCTTC; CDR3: CASSPGLAESREQFF
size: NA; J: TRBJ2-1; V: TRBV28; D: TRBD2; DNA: TGTGCCAGCAGCCTAGGGGCTAGCGGGAGCAATGAGCAGTTCTTC; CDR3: CASSLGASGSNEQFF
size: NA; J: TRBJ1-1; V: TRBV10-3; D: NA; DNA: TGTGCCATCAGGCCGGGTCCCCAGTCAACTGAAGCTTTCTTT; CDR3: CAIRPGPQSTEAFF
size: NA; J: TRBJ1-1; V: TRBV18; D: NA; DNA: TGTGCCAGCTCATTGTCGCAGGGCTCTTTGAACACTGAAGCTTTCTTT; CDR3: CASSLSQGSLNTEAFF
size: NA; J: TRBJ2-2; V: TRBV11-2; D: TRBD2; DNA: TGTGCCAGCAGCTTAGTAGTCGCGGGAGTAGTCACCGGGGAGCTGTTTTTT; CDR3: CASSLVVAGVVTGELFF
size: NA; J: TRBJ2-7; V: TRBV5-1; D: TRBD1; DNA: TGCGCCAGCAGCTCTGGACAGGTCGCCTACGAGCAGTACTTC; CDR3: CASSSGQVAYEQYF
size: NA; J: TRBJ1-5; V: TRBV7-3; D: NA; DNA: TGTGCCAGCAGCCAGATCCGGGACAAGAATCAGCCCCAGCATTTT; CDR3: CASSQIRDKNQPQHF
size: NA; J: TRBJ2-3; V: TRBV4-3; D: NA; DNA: TGCGCCAGCAGCCAAGAGTCGCGGGGGCTGGGAGATACGCAGTATTTT; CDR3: CASSQESRGLGDTQYF
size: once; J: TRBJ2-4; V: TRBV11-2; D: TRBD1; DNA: TGTGCCAGCAGCTTCGTGACAGGGTCCTTAGCCAAAAACATTCAGTACTTC; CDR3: CASSFVTGSLAKNIQYF
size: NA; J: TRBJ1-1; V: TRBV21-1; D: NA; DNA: TGTGCCAGCAGTTTGGGACAGCCAGGATTCACTGAAGCTTTCTTT; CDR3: CASSLGQPGFTEAFF
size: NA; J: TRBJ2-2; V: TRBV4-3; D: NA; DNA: TGCGCCAGCAGCCGGATAGGGGTCGGGGAGCTGTTTTTT; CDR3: CASSRIGVGELFF
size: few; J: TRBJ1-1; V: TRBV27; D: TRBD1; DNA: TGTGCCAGCAGGAAAACAGGGGCCTTTGGCACTGAAGCTTTCTTT; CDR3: CASRKTGAFGTEAFF
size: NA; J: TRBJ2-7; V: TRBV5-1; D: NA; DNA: TGCGCCAGCGGCTCAGGACTGGCCTACGAGCAGTACTTC; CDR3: CASGSGLAYEQYF
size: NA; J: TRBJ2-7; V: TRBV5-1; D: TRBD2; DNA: TGCGCCAGCAGCCAGGGACTAGCGGGAGCCAAGTACTTC; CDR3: CASSQGLAGAKYF
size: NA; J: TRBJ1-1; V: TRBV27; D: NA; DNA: TGTGCCAGCAGGCATTGGGGGGGACAAGGGGACACTGAAGCTTTCTTT; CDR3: CASRHWGGQGDTEAFF
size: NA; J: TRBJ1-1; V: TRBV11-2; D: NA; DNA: TGTGCCAGCAGTCGGACAGCCATGAACACTGAAGCTTTCTTT; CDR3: CASSRTAMNTEAFF
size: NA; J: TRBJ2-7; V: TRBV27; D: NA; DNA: TGTGCCAGCAGTTTCCAGATCTCCTACGAGCAGTACTTC; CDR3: CASSFQISYEQYF
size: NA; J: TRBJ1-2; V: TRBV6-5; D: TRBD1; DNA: TGTGCCAGCAACCACGGCATGGGACAGGGGTATGGCTACACCTTC; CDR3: CASNHGMGQGYGYTF
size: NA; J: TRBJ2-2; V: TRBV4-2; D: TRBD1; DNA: TGTGCCAGCAGCCAAGAATTCGGCGGACAGGGGGCCGGGGAGCTGTTTTTT; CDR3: CASSQEFGGQGAGELFF
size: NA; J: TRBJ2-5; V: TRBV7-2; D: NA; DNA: TGTGCCAGCAGCTCCTCCTCTAGAACGCTAGGCCAAGAGACCCAGTACTTC; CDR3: CASSSSSRTLGQETQYF
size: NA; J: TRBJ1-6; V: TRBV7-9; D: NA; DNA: TGTGCCAGCAGCTTAGGCGTGGCAGGTTCCCCCCTCCACTTT; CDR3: CASSLGVAGSPLHF
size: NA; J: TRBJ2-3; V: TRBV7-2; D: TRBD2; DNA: TGTGCCAGCGGGACTATCTCCTATACGCAGTATTTT; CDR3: CASGTISYTQYF
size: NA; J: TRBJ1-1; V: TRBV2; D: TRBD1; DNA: TGTGCCACCCGGGACAGGGTGAACACTGAAGCTTTCTTT; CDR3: CATRDRVNTEAFF
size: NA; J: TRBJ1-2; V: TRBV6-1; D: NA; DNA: TGTGCCAGCAGTGAAGTCCCAGGGTCGGCTAGCTATGGCTACACCTTC; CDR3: CASSEVPGSASYGYTF
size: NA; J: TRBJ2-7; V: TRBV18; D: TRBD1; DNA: TGTGCCAGCTCACCCACCGGGACAGCCTACGAGCAGTACTTC; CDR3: CASSPTGTAYEQYF
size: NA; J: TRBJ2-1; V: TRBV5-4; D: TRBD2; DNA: TGTGCCTTTAAGTGGTTGCTAGCGGGAGGTGCTGAGCAGTTCTTC; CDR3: CAFKWLLAGGAEQFF
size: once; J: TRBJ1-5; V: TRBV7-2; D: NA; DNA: TGTGCCAGCAGCTCAGAACCTTCGGGATATAGCAATCAGCCCCAGCATTTT; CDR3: CASSSEPSGYSNQPQHF
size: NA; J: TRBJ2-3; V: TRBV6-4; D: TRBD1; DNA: TGTGCCAGCAAACGACAGGGGACGGGCACAGATACGCAGTATTTT; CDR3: CASKRQGTGTDTQYF
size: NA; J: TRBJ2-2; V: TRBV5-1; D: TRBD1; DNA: TGCGCCAGCAGCTCTCGGACAGGTTTTCGAACCGGGGAGCTGTTTTTT; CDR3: CASSSRTGFRTGELFF
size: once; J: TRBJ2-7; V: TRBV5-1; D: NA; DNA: TGCGCCAGCAGCAGCCCCGGGGTGGGTTCGGCCTACGAGCAGTACTTC; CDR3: CASSSPGVGSAYEQYF
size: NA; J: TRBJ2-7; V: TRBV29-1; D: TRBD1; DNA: TGCAGCGTTGCAGGGGGCGACACCTACGAGCAGTACTTC; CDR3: CSVAGGDTYEQYF
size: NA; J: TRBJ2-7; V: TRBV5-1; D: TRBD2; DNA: TGCGCCAGCAGCTTGGGGACTAGCGGGAGTTATCCCTACGAGCAGTACTTC; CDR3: CASSLGTSGSYPYEQYF
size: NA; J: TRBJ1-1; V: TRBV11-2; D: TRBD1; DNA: TGTGCCAGCAGCCGAGACAGGGGCACTGAAGCTTTCTTT; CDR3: CASSRDRGTEAFF
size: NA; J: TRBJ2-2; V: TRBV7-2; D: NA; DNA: TGTGCCAGCAGCTCTTGGATGGGCGCCGGGGAGCTGTTTTTT; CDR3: CASSSWMGAGELFF
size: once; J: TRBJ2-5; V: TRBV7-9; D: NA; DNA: TGTGCCAGCAGCCGGAGCATGGAGGAGACCCAGTACTTC; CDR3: CASSRSMEETQYF
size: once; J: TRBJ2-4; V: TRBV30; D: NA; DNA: TGTGCCTGGTCCGTGCGGGCCAAAAACATTCAGTACTTC; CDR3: CAWSVRAKNIQYF
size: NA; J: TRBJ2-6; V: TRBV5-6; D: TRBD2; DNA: TGTGCCAGCAGCTTGGCATTAGCGGGATCCTCTGGGGCCAACGTCCTGACTTTC; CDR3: CASSLALAGSSGANVLTF
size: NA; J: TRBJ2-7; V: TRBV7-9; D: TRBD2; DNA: TGTGCCAGCAGCGAAAAACCGGGGGGGAGCTCCTACGAGCAGTACTTC; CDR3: CASSEKPGGSSYEQYF